This TCR beta chain was found in a study of early T cells in non-severe SARS-CoV-2 infection. Study as a whole: Whole-blood bulk RNA, unsorted, was sequenced, and chains were unpaired.

Unique molecular identifiers tagged individual cDNA molecules. TCRdb passed the 5' RACE reads through MiXCR, listing each CDR3 protein once. The repertoire includes 69,000 or so distinct CDR3 sequences, 9.5% of them detected once, and 5.9% sits in the top ten. This clonotype was recorded many times. The length of the CDR3 is 13 residues. CDR1 and CDR2 (germline): SQVTM, ANQGSEA. The ends were cut back, 8 bases at V and 4 bases at J, with 15 bases in the middle. The sequence was collected from an adult who was a healthcare worker with PCR-confirmed SARS-CoV-2 infection or an uninfected control (not recorded which). The specimen was whole blood. The gene calls are TRBV29-1 and TRBJ2-1, with D unresolved. The CDR3 coding sequence is TGCAGCAACTACCGATTGGGTTACAATGAGCAGTTCTTC. It encodes CSNYRLGYNEQFF.